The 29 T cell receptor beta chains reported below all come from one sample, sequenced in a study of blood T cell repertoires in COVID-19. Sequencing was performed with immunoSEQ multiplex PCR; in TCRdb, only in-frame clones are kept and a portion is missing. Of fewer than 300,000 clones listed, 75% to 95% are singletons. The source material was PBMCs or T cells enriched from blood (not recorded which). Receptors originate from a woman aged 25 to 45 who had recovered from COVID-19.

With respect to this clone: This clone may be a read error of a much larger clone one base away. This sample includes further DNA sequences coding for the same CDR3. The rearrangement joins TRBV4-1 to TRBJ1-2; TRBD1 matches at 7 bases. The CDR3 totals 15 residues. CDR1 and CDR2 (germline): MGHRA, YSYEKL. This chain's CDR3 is CASSQGPGQTYGYTF. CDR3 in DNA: TGCGCCAGCAGCCAGGGACCGGGACAGACCTATGGTTACACCTTC.

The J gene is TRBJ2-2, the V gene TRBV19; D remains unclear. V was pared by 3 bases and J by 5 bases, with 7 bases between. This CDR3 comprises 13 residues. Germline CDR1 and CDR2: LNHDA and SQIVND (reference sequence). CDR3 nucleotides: TGTGCCAGTAGTATTATTGAGACCGGGGAGCTGTTTTTT. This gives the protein CASSIIETGELFF. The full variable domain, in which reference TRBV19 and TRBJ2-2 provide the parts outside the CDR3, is DGGITQSPKYLFRKEGQNVTLSCEQNLNHDAMYWYRQDPGQGLRLIYYSQIVNDFQKGDIAEGYSVSREKKESFPLTVTSAQKNPTAFYLCASSIIETGELFFGEGSRLTVL.

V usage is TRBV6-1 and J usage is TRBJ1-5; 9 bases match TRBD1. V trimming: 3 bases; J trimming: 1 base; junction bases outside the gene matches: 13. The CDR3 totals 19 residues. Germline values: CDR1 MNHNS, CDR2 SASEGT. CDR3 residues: CASSDWDRVAVGSNQPQHF. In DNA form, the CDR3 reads TGTGCCAGCAGTGATTGGGACAGGGTGGCGGTGGGAAGCAATCAGCCCCAGCATTTT.

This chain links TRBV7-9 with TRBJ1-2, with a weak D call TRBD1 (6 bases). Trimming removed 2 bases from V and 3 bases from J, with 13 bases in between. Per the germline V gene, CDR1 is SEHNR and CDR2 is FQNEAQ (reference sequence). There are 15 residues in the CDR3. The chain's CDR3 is CASSLQGRPDYGYTF. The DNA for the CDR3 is TGTGCCAGCAGCTTACAGGGGCGCCCGGACTATGGCTACACCTTC.

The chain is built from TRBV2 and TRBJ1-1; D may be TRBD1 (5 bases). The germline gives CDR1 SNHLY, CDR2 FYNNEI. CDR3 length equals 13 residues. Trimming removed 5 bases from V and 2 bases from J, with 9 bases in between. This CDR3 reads CASSLTANTEAFF. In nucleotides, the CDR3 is TGTGCCAGCAGTCTGACAGCCAACACTGAAGCTTTCTTT.

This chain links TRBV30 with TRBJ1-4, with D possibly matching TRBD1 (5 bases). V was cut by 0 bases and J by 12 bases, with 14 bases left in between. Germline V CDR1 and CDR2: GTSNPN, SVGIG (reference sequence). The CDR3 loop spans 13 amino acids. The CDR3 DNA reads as TGTGCCTGGAGTGTACAATCCCCCAGGGAACTGTTTTTT. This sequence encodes CAWSVQSPRELFF.

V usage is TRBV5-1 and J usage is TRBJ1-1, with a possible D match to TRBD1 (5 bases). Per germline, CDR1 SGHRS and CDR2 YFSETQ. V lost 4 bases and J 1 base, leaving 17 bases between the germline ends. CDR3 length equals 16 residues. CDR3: CASSPTLGGTNTEAFF. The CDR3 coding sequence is TGCGCCAGCAGCCCGACTTTGGGAGGGACGAACACTGAAGCTTTCTTT.

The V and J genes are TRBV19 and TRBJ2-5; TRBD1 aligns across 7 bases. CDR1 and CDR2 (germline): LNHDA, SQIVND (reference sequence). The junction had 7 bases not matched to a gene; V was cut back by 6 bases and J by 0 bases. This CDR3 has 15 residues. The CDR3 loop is CASSIQQGNQETQYF. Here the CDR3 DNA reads TGTGCCAGTAGCATTCAACAGGGGAACCAAGAGACCCAGTACTTC.

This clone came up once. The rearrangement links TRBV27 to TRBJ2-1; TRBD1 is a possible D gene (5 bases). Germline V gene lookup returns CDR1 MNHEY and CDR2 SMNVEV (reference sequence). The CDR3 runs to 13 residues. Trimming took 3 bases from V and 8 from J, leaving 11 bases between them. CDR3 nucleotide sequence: TGTGCCAGCAGTTTCCAGGGTAGGGATGAGCAGTTCTTC. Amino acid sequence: CASSFQGRDEQFF.

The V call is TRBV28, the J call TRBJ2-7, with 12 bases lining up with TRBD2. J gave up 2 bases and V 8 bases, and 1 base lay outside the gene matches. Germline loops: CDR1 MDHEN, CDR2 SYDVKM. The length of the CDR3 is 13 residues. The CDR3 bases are TGTGCCAGCGGACTAGCGGGGCCCTACGAGCAGTACTTC. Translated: CASGLAGPYEQYF.

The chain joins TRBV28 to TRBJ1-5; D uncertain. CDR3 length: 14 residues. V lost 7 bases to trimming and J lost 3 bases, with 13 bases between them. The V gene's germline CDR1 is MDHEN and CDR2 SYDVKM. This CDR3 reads CASTTPQVNQPQHF. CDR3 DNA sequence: TGTGCCAGCACTACTCCTCAGGTCAATCAGCCCCAGCATTTT.

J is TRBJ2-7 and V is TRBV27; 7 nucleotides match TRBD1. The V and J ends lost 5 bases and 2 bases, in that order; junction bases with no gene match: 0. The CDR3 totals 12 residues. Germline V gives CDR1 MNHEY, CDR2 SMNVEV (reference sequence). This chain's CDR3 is CASSGTAYEQYF. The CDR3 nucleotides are TGTGCCAGCAGTGGGACAGCCTACGAGCAGTACTTC.

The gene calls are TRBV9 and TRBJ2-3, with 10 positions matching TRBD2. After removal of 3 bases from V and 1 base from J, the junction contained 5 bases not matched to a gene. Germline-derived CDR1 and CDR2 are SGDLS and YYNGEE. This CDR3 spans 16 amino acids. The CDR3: CASSAGLARRTDTQYF. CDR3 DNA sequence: TGTGCCAGCAGCGCGGGACTAGCGAGGCGCACAGATACGCAGTATTTT.

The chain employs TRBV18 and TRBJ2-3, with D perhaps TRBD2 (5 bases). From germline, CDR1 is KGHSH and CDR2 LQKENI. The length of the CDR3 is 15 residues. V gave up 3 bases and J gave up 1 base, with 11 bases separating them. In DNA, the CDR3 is TGTGCCAGCTCACCGAAGAGTAGCGGCACAGATACGCAGTATTTT. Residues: CASSPKSSGTDTQYF.

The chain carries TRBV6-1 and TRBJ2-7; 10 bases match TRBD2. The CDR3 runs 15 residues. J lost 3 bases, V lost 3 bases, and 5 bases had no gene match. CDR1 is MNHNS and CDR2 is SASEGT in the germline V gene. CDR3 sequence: CASSEGTSANYEQYF. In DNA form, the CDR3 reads TGTGCCAGCAGTGAGGGGACTAGCGCCAACTACGAGCAGTACTTC.

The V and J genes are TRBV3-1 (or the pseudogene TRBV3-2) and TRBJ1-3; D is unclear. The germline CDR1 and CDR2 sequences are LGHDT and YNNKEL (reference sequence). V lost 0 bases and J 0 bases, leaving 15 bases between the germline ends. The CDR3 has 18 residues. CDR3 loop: CASSQDLNLRTSGNTIYF. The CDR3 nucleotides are TGTGCCAGCAGCCAAGATCTAAACCTCCGTACCTCTGGAAACACCATATATTTT.

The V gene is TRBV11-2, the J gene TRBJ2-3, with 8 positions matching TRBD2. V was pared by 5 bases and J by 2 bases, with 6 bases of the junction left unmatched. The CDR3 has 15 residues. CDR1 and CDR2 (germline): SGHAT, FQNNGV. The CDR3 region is CASSPRTSHTDTQYF. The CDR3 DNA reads TGTGCCAGCAGCCCCAGGACTAGCCACACAGATACGCAGTATTTT.

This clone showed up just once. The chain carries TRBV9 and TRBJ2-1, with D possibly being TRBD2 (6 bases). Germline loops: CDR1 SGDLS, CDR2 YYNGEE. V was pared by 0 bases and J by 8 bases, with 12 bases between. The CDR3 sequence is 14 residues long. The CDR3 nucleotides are TGTGCCAGCAGCGTAGGACCAGCGGGCGATGAGCAGTTCTTC. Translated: CASSVGPAGDEQFF.

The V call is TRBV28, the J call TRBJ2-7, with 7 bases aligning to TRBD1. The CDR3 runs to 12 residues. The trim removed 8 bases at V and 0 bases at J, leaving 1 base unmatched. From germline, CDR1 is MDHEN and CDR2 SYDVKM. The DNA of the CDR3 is TGTGCCAGCCGGACAGGCTCCTACGAGCAGTACTTC. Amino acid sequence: CASRTGSYEQYF.

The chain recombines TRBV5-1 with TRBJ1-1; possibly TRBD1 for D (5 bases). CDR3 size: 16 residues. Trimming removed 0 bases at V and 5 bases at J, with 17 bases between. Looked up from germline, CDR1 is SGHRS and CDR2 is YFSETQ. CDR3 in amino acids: CASSLGLRGEGTEAFF. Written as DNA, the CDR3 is TGCGCCAGCAGCTTGGGATTAAGGGGCGAAGGAACTGAAGCTTTCTTT.

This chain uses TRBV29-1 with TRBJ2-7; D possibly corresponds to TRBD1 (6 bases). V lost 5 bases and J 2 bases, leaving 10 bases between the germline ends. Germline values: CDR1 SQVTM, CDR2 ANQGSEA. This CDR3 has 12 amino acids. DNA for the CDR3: TGCAGCGTTTCCAGGGACACCTACGAGCAGTACTTC. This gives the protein CSVSRDTYEQYF.

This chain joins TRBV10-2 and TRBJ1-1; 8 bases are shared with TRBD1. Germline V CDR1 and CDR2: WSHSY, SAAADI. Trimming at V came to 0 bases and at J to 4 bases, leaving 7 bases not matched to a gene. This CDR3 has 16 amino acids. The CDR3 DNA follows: TGCGCCAGCAGTGAGTCCCAGGACAGGGAGGTCACTGAAGCTTTCTTT. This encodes CASSESQDREVTEAFF.

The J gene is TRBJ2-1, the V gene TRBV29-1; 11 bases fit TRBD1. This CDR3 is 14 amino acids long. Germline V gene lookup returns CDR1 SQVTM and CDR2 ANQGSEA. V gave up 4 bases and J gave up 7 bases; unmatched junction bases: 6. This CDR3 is CSVVRGQGVNEQFF. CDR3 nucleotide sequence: TGCAGCGTTGTGCGGGGACAGGGGGTAAATGAGCAGTTCTTC.

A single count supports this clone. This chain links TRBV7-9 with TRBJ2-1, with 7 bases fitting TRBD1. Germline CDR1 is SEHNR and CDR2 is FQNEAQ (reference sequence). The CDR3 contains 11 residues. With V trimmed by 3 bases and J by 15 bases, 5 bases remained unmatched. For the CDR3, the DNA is TGTGCCAGCAGCTTCAGACAGGGCCTGTTCTTC. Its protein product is CASSFRQGLFF.

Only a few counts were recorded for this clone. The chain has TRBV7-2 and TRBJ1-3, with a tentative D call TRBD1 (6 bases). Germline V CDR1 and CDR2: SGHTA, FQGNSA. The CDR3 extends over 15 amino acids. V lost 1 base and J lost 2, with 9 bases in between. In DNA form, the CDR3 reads TGTGCCAGCAGCTTAGACGCAGGGGCTGGAAACACCATATATTTT. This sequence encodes CASSLDAGAGNTIYF.

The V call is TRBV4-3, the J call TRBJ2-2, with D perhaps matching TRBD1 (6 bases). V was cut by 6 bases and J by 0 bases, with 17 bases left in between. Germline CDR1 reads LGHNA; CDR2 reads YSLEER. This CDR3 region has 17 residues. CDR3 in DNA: TGCGCCAGCAGTACGGAGGACAGCCACGCGAACACCGGGGAGCTGTTTTTT. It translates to CASSTEDSHANTGELFF.

CDR3 DNA sequence: TGTGCCACCCTACGTGGTCCAGGCAACTCCTACGAGCAGTACTTC. Its translation is CATLRGPGNSYEQYF. V usage is TRBV6-5 and J usage is TRBJ2-7; D call uncertain. The ends were cut back, 10 bases at V and 0 bases at J, with 19 bases in the middle. The CDR3 loop spans 15 amino acids. Germline CDR1 is MNHEY and CDR2 is SVGAGI.

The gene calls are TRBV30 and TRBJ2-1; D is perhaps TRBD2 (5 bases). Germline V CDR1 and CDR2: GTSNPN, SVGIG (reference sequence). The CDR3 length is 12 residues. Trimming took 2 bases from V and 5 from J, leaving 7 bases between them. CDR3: CAWSPTNNEQFF. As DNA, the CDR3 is TGTGCCTGGAGTCCGACTAACAATGAGCAGTTCTTC.

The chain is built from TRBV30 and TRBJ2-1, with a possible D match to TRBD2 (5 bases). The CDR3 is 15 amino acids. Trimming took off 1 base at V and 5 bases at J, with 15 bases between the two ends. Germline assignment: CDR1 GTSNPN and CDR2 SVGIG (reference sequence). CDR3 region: CAWSGGWERNNEQFF. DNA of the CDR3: TGTGCCTGGAGTGGGGGTTGGGAGCGTAACAATGAGCAGTTCTTC.